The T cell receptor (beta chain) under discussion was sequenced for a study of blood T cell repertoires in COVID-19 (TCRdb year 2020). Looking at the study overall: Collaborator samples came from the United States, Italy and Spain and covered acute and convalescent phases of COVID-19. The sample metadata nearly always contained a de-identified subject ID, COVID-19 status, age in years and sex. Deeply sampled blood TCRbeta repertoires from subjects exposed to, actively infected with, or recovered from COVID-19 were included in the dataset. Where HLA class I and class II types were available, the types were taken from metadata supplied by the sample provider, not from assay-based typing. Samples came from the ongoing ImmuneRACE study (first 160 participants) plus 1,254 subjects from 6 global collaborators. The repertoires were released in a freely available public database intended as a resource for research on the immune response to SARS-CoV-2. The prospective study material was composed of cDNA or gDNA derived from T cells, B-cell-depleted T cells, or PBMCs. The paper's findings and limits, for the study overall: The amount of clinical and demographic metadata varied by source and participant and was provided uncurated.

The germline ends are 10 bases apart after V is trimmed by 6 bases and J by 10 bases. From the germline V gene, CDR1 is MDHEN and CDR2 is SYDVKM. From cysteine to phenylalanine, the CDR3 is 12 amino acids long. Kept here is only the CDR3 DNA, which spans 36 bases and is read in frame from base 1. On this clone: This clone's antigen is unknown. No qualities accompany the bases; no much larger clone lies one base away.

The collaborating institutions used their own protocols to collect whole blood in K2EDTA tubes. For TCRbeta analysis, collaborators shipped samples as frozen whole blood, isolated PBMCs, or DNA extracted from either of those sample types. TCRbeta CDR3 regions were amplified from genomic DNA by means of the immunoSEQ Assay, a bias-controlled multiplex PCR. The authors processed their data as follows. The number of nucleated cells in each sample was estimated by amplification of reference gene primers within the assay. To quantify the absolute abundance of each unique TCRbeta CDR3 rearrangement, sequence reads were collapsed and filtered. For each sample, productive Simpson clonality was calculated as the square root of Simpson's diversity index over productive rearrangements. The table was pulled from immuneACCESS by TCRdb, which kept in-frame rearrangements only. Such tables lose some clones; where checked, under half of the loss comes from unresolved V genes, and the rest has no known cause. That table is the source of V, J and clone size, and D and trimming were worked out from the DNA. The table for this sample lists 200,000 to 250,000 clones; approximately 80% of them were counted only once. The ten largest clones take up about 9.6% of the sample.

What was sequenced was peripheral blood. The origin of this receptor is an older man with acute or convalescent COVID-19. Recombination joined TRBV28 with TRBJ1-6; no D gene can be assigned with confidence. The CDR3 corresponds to CASSLAKSPLHF. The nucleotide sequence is TGTGCCAGCAGCCTAGCCAAGTCACCCCTCCACTTT.